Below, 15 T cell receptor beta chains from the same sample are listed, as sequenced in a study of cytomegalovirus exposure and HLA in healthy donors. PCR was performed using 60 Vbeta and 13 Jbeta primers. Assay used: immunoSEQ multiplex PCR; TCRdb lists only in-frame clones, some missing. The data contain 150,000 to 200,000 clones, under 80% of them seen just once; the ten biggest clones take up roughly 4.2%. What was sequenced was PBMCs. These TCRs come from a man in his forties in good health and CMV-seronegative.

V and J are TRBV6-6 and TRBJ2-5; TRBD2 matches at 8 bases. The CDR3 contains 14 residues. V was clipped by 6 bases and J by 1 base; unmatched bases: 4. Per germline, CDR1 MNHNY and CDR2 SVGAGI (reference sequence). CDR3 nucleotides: TGTGCCAGCAGCCCTAGCGGGCCCCAAGAGACCCAGTACTTC. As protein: CASSPSGPQETQYF.

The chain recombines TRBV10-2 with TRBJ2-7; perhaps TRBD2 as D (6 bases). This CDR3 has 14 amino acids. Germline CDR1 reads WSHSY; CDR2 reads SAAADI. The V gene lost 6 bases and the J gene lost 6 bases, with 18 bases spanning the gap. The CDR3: CASSLVGGLGEQYF. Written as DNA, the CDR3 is TGCGCCAGCAGCCTAGTGGGAGGCCTGGGCGAGCAGTACTTC.

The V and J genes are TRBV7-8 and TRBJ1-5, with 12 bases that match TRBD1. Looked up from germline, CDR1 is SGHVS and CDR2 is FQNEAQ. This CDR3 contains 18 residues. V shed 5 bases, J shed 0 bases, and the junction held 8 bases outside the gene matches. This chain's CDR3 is CASSPGTGGLSSNQPQHF. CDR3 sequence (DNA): TGTGCCAGCAGCCCCGGGACAGGGGGCCTGTCTAGCAATCAGCCCCAGCATTTT.

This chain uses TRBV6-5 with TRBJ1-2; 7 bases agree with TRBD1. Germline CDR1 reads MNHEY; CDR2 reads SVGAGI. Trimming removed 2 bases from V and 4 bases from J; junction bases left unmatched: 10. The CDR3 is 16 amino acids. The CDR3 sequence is CASSYPPGTDIYGYTF. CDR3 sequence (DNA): TGTGCCAGCAGTTACCCCCCCGGGACAGATATCTATGGCTACACCTTC.

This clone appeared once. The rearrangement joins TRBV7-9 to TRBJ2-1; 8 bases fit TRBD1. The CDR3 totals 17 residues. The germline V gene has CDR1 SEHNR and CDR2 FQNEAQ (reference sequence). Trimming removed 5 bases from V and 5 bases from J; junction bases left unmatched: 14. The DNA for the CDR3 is TGTGCCAGCAGCATACCCACAGGGGGTCGACCGGACAATGAGCAGTTCTTC. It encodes CASSIPTGGRPDNEQFF. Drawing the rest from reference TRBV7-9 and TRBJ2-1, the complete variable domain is DTGVSQNPRHKITKRGQNVTFRCDPISEHNRLYWYRQTLGQGPEFLTYFQNEAQLEKSRLLSDRFSAERPKGSFSTLEIQRTEQGDSAMYLCASSIPTGGRPDNEQFFGPGTRLTVL.

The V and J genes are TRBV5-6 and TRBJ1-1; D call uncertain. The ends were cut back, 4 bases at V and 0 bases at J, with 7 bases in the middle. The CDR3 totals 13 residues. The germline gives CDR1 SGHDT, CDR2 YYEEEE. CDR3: CASSPRLNTEAFF. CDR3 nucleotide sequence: TGTGCCAGCAGCCCCAGGCTGAACACTGAAGCTTTCTTT.

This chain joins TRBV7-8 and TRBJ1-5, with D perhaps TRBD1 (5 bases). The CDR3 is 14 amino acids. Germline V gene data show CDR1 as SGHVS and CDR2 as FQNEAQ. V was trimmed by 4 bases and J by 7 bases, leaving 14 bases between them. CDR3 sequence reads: CASSWDGGGQPQHF. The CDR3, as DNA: TGTGCCAGCAGCTGGGACGGGGGAGGGCAGCCCCAGCATTTT. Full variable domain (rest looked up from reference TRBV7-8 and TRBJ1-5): GAGVSQSPRYKVAKRGQDVALRCDPISGHVSLFWYQQALGQGPEFLTYFQNEAQLDKSGLPSDRFFAERPEGSVSTLKIQRTQQEDSAVYLCASSWDGGGQPQHFGDGTRLSIL.

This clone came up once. The CDR3 loop reads CASSNRNRDNYEQYF. CDR3 nucleotides: TGTGCCAGCAGCAACAGAAACCGGGACAACTACGAGCAGTACTTC. V and J are TRBV7-2 and TRBJ2-7; tentatively, D is TRBD1 (6 bases). CDR3 length: 15 amino acids. Between the trimmed V and J ends, which lost 5 bases and 3 bases, there was a span of 17 bases. The germline gives CDR1 SGHTA, CDR2 FQGNSA.

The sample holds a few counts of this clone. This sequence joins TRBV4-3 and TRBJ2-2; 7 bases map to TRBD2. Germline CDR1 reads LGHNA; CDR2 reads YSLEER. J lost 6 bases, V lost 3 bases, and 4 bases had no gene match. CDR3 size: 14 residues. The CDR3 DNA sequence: TGCGCCAGCAGCCAGAGTGCGGGGGCCGGGGAGCTGTTTTTT. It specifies CASSQSAGAGELFF.

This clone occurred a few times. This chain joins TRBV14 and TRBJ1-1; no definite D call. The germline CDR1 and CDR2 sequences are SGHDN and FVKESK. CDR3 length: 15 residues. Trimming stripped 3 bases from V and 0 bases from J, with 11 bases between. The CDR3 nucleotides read TGTGCCAGCAGCCAGTGGCCGGACTTGAACACTGAAGCTTTCTTT. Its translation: CASSQWPDLNTEAFF. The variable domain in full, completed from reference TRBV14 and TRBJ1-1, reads EAGVTQFPSHSVIEKGQTVTLRCDPISGHDNLYWYRRVMGKEIKFLLHFVKESKQDESGMPNNRFLAERTGGTYSTLKVQPAELEDSGVYFCASSQWPDLNTEAFFGQGTRLTVV.

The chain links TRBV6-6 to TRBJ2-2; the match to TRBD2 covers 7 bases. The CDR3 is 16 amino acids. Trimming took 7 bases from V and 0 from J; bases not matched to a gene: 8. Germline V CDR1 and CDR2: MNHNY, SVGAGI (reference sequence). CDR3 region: CASMLPGGPNTGELFF. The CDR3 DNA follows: TGTGCCAGCATGCTCCCGGGAGGCCCGAACACCGGGGAGCTGTTTTTT.

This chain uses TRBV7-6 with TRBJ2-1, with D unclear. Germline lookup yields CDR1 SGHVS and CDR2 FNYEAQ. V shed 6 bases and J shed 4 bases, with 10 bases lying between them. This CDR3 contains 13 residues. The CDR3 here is CASSHTAYNEQFF. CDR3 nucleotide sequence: TGTGCCAGCAGTCATACAGCATACAATGAGCAGTTCTTC.

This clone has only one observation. The CDR3 loop is CASSLLGRGRSEQYF. DNA for the CDR3: TGTGCCAGCAGTTTACTCGGCAGGGGGCGAAGCGAGCAGTACTTC. V usage is TRBV6-5 and J usage is TRBJ2-7, with TRBD1 matching over 8 bases. Germline V gene data show CDR1 as MNHEY and CDR2 as SVGAGI. The CDR3 is made up of 15 amino acids. J gave up 6 bases and V 4 bases, and 11 bases lay outside the gene matches.

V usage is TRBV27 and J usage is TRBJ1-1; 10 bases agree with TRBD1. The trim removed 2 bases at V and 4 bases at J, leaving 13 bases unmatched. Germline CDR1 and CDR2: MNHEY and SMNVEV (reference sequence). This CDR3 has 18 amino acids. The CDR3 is CASSLAKGQGPQGTEAFF. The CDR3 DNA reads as TGTGCCAGCAGTTTAGCTAAGGGACAGGGGCCCCAGGGCACTGAAGCTTTCTTT.

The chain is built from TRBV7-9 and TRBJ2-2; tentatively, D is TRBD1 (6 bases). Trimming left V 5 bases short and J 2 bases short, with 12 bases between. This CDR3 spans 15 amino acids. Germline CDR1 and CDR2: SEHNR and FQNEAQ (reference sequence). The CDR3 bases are TGTGCCAGCAGCCCGTGGACAGCAAACACCGGGGAGCTGTTTTTT. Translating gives CASSPWTANTGELFF.